This TCR beta chain was identified in a study of a mutant IDH1 vaccine in newly diagnosed glioma. Study-level background: Sex among treated patients split about 60% male, about 40% female; mean age was about 40 years.

Notes on this clone: Its specificity is not known.

The table came from immunoSEQ multiplex PCR; TCRdb's copy has only in-frame clones and leaves some out. The repertoire holds some 35,000 clones, with over 70% as singletons. Time point indicated: week 47, end of study. A single vaccine dose contained 300 ug of mutant IDH1 20-mer peptide, and topical imiquimod was used with it. Patients had eight vaccinations, in weeks 1, 3, 5, 7, 11, 15, 19 and 23. The donor cohort comprised cases of new WHO grade 3 or 4 IDH1-mutant, ATRX-lost astrocytoma. Sequenced here: PBMCs, sampled from a glioma patient whose treatment included an IDH1 peptide vaccine. This TCR came from a man aged 40-50 years with glioma.

The CDR3 reads CASSVRGYGYTF. CDR3 coding DNA: TGTGCCAGCAGTGTAAGGGGATATGGCTACACCTTC. This chain uses TRBV2 with TRBJ1-2; tentative D call: TRBD1 (5 bases). Trimming left V 4 bases short and J 5 bases short, with 8 bases between. The CDR3 contains 12 residues. Germline V gene lookup returns CDR1 SNHLY and CDR2 FYNNEI.